This record concerns one T cell receptor beta chain sequence. The target antigen is unknown. This record comes from a study of shared clonotypes between healthy human individuals. General study findings and limits: The sole specimen, blood, was sampled, and tissue repertoires likely differ. Naive CD4 clonotype sharing across a handful of donors was 5% to 6%.

As originally analysed: ImmunoSEQ output held junction-only sequences without quality scores, so filtering differed. Here immunoSEQ multiplex PCR was the method, and the copy in TCRdb shows in-frame clones only, minus some. V and J calls and clone size are as listed in that table; D and trimming were resolved from the DNA. The sample includes 630,000 or so clones, roughly 98% of them seen just once. CD45RO-negative CD8 cells positively selected for CCR7 made up the naive population, which excluded terminally differentiated effector memory CD45RA+ cells. Caucasian adults living in Nashville, Tennessee, provided all samples. The germline V gene encodes CDR1 SEHNR and CDR2 FQNEAQ (reference sequence). With 4 bases removed from V and 6 bases from J, the gap between germline ends came to 16 bases. The CDR3 has 15 residues.

Material for sequencing was naive CD8+ T cells sorted from blood. V gene TRBV7-9 combines with J gene TRBJ1-5, with D possibly TRBD1 on 6 matching bases. This TCR came from a man younger than 45 in good health. CDR3: CASSSIGGLVQPQHF. CDR3 bases: TGTGCCAGCAGCTCGATAGGGGGGCTTGTTCAGCCCCAGCATTTT.